This paragraph covers one T cell receptor beta chain sequence. Assay used: immunoSEQ multiplex PCR; TCRdb lists only in-frame clones, some missing. The data contain 400,000 or so clones, roughly 90% of them singletons. The record originates from a study of blood T cell repertoires in COVID-19. The sequenced material came from peripheral blood. This receptor was obtained from a woman in her 40s with COVID-19, enrolled during active disease.

The chain's CDR3 is CASRYPTGTSNQPQHF. The CDR3 nucleotides read TGTGCCAGCAGATACCCGACAGGAACTAGCAATCAGCCCCAGCATTTT. The chain combines TRBV28 with TRBJ1-5; D may be TRBD1 (6 bases). Germline V gene data show CDR1 as MDHEN and CDR2 as SYDVKM. The V end was cut by 6 bases, the J end by 0 bases, with 15 bases between. The CDR3 covers 16 residues. The full variable domain, in which reference TRBV28 and TRBJ1-5 provide the parts outside the CDR3, is DVKVTQSSRYLVKRTGEKVFLECVQDMDHENMFWYRQDPGLGLRLIYFSYDVKMKEKGDIPEGYSVSREKKERFSLILESASTNQTSMYLCASRYPTGTSNQPQHFGDGTRLSIL.